This T cell receptor beta chain was captured by sequencing in a study of technical replicates of blood from a few donors. TCRdb's table, derived via immunoSEQ multiplex PCR, lists solely in-frame clones and lacks some. In the table there are over 65,000 clones, around 97% of which are singletons. Germline CDR1 reads SQVTM; CDR2 reads ANQGSEA. V lost 6 bases, J lost 0 bases, and 6 bases stayed unmatched. The CDR3 has 16 amino acids. The sequenced material came from T cells isolated from PBMCs. This receptor was obtained from a human donor in good health. The chain is built from TRBV29-1 and TRBJ2-1; 12 bases fit TRBD2. CDR3 DNA sequence: TGCAGCGTACCGGGACTAGCGGGTAGCTCCTACAATGAGCAGTTCTTC. Translating it yields CSVPGLAGSSYNEQFF.